The clone carrying this T cell receptor (beta chain) showed up just a few times. Time point defined: pre-sensitization, week 0. The treatment is: therapeutic diphenylcyclopropenone sensitization with weekly scalp DPC. Individual cDNA molecules had unique molecular identifiers attached to them by the library. TCRdb re-analysed the RACE reads in MiXCR, keeping a single row per CDR3 protein. The sample has around 300,000 distinct CDR3 sequences, 4.5% to 7% seen once. The germline V and J ends were trimmed by 4 bases and 0 bases, with 12 bases remaining between them. The CDR3 consists of 15 residues. The V gene's germline CDR1 is MGHRA and CDR2 YSYEKL. The source of the sample is a study of human T cells and chemical hapten exposure.

The rearrangement uses TRBV4-1 and TRBJ1-2; D is unclear. This sequence originates from a woman aged 18-29 years with alopecia areata. Some clones in this sample may be carry-over from other donors' samples. The source material was whole blood, sampled in connection with sensitization to the hapten diphenylcyclopropenone (DPC). Written as DNA, the CDR3 is TGCGCCAGCAGCCGTGGACGTACAGCTAACTATGGCTACACCTTC. Protein: CASSRGRTANYGYTF.